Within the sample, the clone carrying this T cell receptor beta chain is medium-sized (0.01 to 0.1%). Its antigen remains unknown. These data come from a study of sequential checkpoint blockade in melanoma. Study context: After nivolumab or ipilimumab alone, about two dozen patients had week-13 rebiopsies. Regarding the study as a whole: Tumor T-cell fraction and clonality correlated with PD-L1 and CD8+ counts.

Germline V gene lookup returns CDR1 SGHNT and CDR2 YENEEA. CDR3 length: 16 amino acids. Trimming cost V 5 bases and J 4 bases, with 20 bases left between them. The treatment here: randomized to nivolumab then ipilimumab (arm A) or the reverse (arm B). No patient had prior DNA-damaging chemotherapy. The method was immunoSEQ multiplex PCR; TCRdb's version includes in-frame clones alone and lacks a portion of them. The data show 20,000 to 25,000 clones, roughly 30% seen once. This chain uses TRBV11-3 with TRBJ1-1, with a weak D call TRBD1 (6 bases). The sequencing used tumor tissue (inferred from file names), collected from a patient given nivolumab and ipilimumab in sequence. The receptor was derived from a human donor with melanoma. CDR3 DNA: TGTGCCAGCAGCCCCACTTGGGGGGCGCGGGGCACTGAAGCTTTCTTT. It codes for CASSPTWGARGTEAFF.